This TCR beta chain was found in a study of radiotherapy plus CTLA-4 blockade in lung cancer. Findings and caveats of the study: Among blood TCR repertoires after radiotherapy plus ipilimumab, tumor-derived clones expanded.

Worth noting for this clone: The antigen is undetermined. One junction end disagrees with the germline gene, perhaps due to a read error.

Germline CDR1 is MNHNS and CDR2 is SASEGT. CDR3 size: 9 residues. TCRdb's copy holds only in-frame clones and misses some; the assay was immunoSEQ multiplex PCR. The top ten hold 4.9% of the sample, which has roughly 90,000 clones, about 90% seen once. This clonotype was obtained from a human donor with non-small cell lung cancer that progressed on radiotherapy plus ipilimumab. The J gene is TRBJ1-2, the V gene TRBV6-1, with D maybe TRBD1 (5 bases). The sample consisted of peripheral blood, taken from a patient treated with radiotherapy plus ipilimumab. The CDR3 coding sequence is TGTGCCAGCAGTGAGCGGGACGTCTTC. Residues: CASSERDVF.